A selection of T cell receptor beta chains follows, all from one sample in a study of cytomegalovirus exposure and HLA in healthy donors. Sequenced by immunoSEQ multiplex PCR; TCRdb stores in-frame clones only, minus some. The profile shows about 150,000 clones, around 74% of them singletons. The sequencing sample was made of PBMCs. All receptors come from a man between 18 and 35 years old in good health and CMV-seronegative. Each CDR3 is given with its conserved first and last residue. The order of the fields is D gene, clone size, J gene, V gene, CDR3 protein, CDR3 DNA. D genes are given only for firm matches. Clone size is shown for a subset of rows, as once, few, many or a class of expanded clone.

>TRBD2|NA|TRBJ2-7|TRBV5-4
CASSLGGGKDEQYF
TGTGCCAGCAGCTTGGGGGGGGGAAAGGACGAGCAGTACTTC
>TRBD1|NA|TRBJ1-2|TRBV28
CASSGDRIYGYTF
TGTGCCAGCAGCGGGGACAGGATCTATGGCTACACCTTC
>TRBD1|NA|TRBJ1-5|TRBV7-8
CASSFLTGGDQPQHF
TGTGCCAGCAGTTTCTTAACAGGGGGCGATCAGCCCCAGCATTTT
>NA|NA|TRBJ1-2|TRBV29-1
CSVHNRQSYGYTF
TGCAGCGTCCATAATAGACAGTCCTATGGCTACACCTTC
>NA|NA|TRBJ1-2|TRBV6-5
CASSYSSSGSPTGYTF
TGTGCCAGCAGTTATTCGTCGTCAGGCAGTCCGACTGGCTACACCTTC
>NA|few|TRBJ2-6|TRBV29-1
CSVEDTVSGANGLTF
TGCAGCGTTGAAGATACGGTCTCTGGGGCCAACGGCCTGACTTTC
>NA|NA|TRBJ1-5|TRBV7-9
CASSLVSGVQHF
TGTGCCAGCAGCTTAGTGTCAGGTGTCCAGCATTTT
>TRBD1|NA|TRBJ2-7|TRBV6-5
CASSYLSGTGVGEQYF
TGTGCCAGCAGTTACTTATCCGGGACAGGGGTCGGCGAGCAGTACTTC
>NA|NA|TRBJ1-5|TRBV30
CAWSVNLVDQPQHF
TGTGCCTGGAGTGTTAATCTAGTCGATCAGCCCCAGCATTTT
>TRBD1|NA|TRBJ2-5|TRBV5-1
CASSLRQGQETQYF
TGCGCCAGCAGCCTACGACAGGGGCAAGAGACCCAGTACTTC
>NA|NA|TRBJ2-4|TRBV5-1
CASSAGGDPAKNSQYF
TGCGCCAGCAGCGCCGGCGGGGATCCAGCCAAAAACAGTCAGTACTTC
>TRBD1|NA|TRBJ1-4|TRBV6-1
CASSVSQGAREKLFF
TGTGCCAGCAGTGTCAGCCAGGGGGCGCGAGAAAAACTGTTTTTT
>NA|NA|TRBJ1-2|TRBV18
CASSPPPGDYGYTF
TGTGCCAGCTCACCACCTCCGGGAGATTATGGCTACACCTTC
>NA|NA|TRBJ1-1|TRBV14
CASSQEIGALNTEAFF
TGTGCCAGCAGCCAAGAAATAGGGGCGCTGAACACTGAAGCTTTCTTT
>TRBD1|few|TRBJ2-6|TRBV15
CATSDGQGNGANVLTF
TGTGCCACCAGTGACGGACAGGGTAACGGGGCCAACGTCCTGACTTTC
>TRBD1|NA|TRBJ2-3|TRBV2
CASSPRRTGINTQYF
TGTGCCAGCAGTCCGCGAAGGACAGGGATAAATACGCAGTATTTT
>NA|once|TRBJ1-5|TRBV6-1
CASSEAPRTDNQPQHF
TGTGCCAGCAGTGAAGCGCCAAGGACAGACAATCAGCCCCAGCATTTT
>NA|once|TRBJ1-1|TRBV19
CASTKDRYTEAFF
TGTGCCAGTACCAAAGACAGATACACTGAAGCTTTCTTT
>TRBD1|NA|TRBJ1-6|TRBV5-4
CASSLDRGRKSPLHF
TGTGCCAGCAGCTTGGACAGGGGGCGAAAATCACCCCTCCACTTT
>NA|NA|TRBJ2-2|TRBV19
CASSIRLASDLGELFF
TGTGCCAGTAGTATTCGATTAGCGTCAGATTTAGGGGAGCTGTTTTTT
>NA|NA|TRBJ2-1|TRBV5-1
CASRIEWNEQFF
TGCGCCAGCAGGATAGAGTGGAATGAGCAGTTCTTC
>NA|NA|TRBJ1-2|TRBV19
CASTRAGAAAPYGYTF
TGTGCCAGTACGAGGGCAGGGGCCGCCGCACCCTATGGCTACACCTTC
>NA|NA|TRBJ2-3|TRBV18
CASSPFRSTDTQYF
TGTGCCAGCTCACCCTTTCGGAGCACAGATACGCAGTATTTT
>NA|once|TRBJ2-2|TRBV5-5
CASSPAGPYRSNTGELFF
TGTGCCAGCAGCCCCGCGGGTCCTTACAGATCGAACACCGGGGAGCTGTTTTTT
>TRBD2|NA|TRBJ2-5|TRBV10-3
CAISSGEETQYF
TGTGCCATCAGTAGCGGGGAAGAGACCCAGTACTTC
>TRBD1|few|TRBJ1-2|TRBV5-4
CASSFQGASGYTF
TGTGCCAGCAGCTTCCAGGGGGCAAGTGGCTACACCTTC
>NA|NA|TRBJ1-1|TRBV5-8
CASSFVLTVNTEAFF
TGTGCCAGCAGCTTCGTTCTGACAGTCAACACTGAAGCTTTCTTT
>NA|few|TRBJ1-6|TRBV7-9
CASSNAGAPFSPLHF
TGTGCCAGCAGCAATGCAGGGGCCCCTTTTTCACCCCTCCACTTT
>TRBD1|NA|TRBJ1-1|TRBV5-1
CASSLDRGGTEAFF
TGCGCCAGCAGCTTGGACAGGGGTGGAACTGAAGCTTTCTTT
>NA|once|TRBJ1-2|TRBV5-1
CASSLLDRGYGYTF
TGCGCCAGCAGCCTCTTGGACAGAGGGTATGGCTACACCTTC
>NA|few|TRBJ2-3|TRBV5-1
CASSLGGRATDTQYF
TGCGCCAGCAGCTTGGGTGGCAGGGCCACAGATACGCAGTATTTT
>TRBD1|NA|TRBJ2-6|TRBV4-2
CASSQPPGQGLTPGANVLTF
TGTGCCAGCAGCCAACCCCCGGGACAGGGGTTGACACCTGGGGCCAACGTCCTGACTTTC
>TRBD1|NA|TRBJ1-3|TRBV6-1
CASSVRDRGSLHTIYF
TGTGCCAGCAGTGTCCGGGACAGGGGGTCCTTACACACCATATATTTT
>TRBD1|few|TRBJ2-2|TRBV6-4
CASSDGEGAELFF
TGTGCCAGCAGTGACGGTGAGGGGGCTGAGCTGTTTTTT
>TRBD1|NA|TRBJ2-1|TRBV7-9
CASSFRDRGTDEQFF
TGTGCCAGCAGCTTCAGGGACAGGGGGACCGATGAGCAGTTCTTC
>NA|once|TRBJ1-1|TRBV5-1
CASSLLGSTEAFF
TGCGCCAGCAGCTTACTAGGGTCCACTGAAGCTTTCTTT
>NA|once|TRBJ1-6|TRBV5-1
CASRTGDHSPLHF
TGCGCCAGCCGCACGGGGGATCATTCACCCCTCCACTTT
>TRBD2|NA|TRBJ2-1|TRBV5-6
CASSLGIAGALREQFF
TGTGCCAGCAGCTTGGGAATAGCGGGGGCCCTTAGGGAGCAGTTCTTC
>NA|NA|TRBJ2-3|TRBV28
CASSLGLASSTDTQYF
TGTGCCAGCAGTTTAGGTCTAGCTTCTAGCACAGATACGCAGTATTTT
>TRBD1|NA|TRBJ1-2|TRBV7-2
CASSIPGQGTNGYTF
TGTGCCAGCAGCATACCGGGACAGGGTACGAATGGCTACACCTTC
>TRBD2|NA|TRBJ2-2|TRBV7-2
CASSFLAGRGNTGELFF
TGTGCCAGCAGCTTTTTGGCGGGGAGGGGGAACACCGGGGAGCTGTTTTTT
>TRBD1|NA|TRBJ1-2|TRBV19
CATRPGQTNYGYTF
TGTGCCACCCGACCGGGACAGACTAACTATGGCTACACCTTC
>TRBD1|once|TRBJ2-6|TRBV5-1
CASSFEGQGASGANGLTF
TGCGCCAGCAGCTTTGAGGGACAGGGGGCATCCGGGGCCAACGGCCTGACTTTC
>TRBD1|NA|TRBJ1-2|TRBV5-1
CASSLAPGDSFNYGYTF
TGCGCCAGCAGCTTGGCACCGGGGGACAGTTTTAACTATGGCTACACCTTC
>NA|NA|TRBJ2-7|TRBV7-9
CASSLGQGGEQYF
TGTGCCAGCAGCTTAGGGCAGGGAGGCGAGCAGTACTTC
>NA|NA|TRBJ1-3|TRBV30
CAWSVIRGNLPSGNTIYF
TGTGCCTGGAGTGTTATAAGGGGCAACCTGCCATCTGGAAACACCATATATTTT
>TRBD2|NA|TRBJ2-3|TRBV5-1
CASSERLAGDTDTQYF
TGCGCCAGCAGCGAACGTCTAGCGGGGGATACAGATACGCAGTATTTT
>NA|NA|TRBJ2-3|TRBV10-2
CASSGPGFTDTQYF
TGCGCCAGCAGTGGGCCAGGTTTCACAGATACGCAGTATTTT
>NA|few|TRBJ1-2|TRBV5-1
CASSLDRAGYTF
TGCGCCAGCAGCTTGGACAGGGCAGGCTACACCTTC
>NA|NA|TRBJ1-2|TRBV2
CASSSGYGYTF
TGTGCCAGCAGTTCAGGCTATGGCTACACCTTC
>NA|few|TRBJ2-6|TRBV7-9
CASSLNKGSHSGANVLTF
TGTGCCAGCAGCTTAAATAAAGGGAGTCACTCTGGGGCCAACGTCCTGACTTTC